This T cell receptor (beta chain) is from a study of CD8+ T cells in alopecia areata. General study findings and limits: Patients shared TCRs less clearly than mice did, possibly owing to HLA.

Specimens obtained from alopecia areata patients comprised lesional scalp punch biopsies and peripheral blood. T lymphocytes (CD4+ and CD8+) were sorted from PBMCs. This clone appeared a few times. The antigen remains undetermined. The CDR3 has 15 residues. V lost 6 bases and J 0 bases, leaving 15 bases between the germline ends. Per germline, CDR1 SNHLY and CDR2 FYNNEI. Once RNA had been extracted, it was reverse transcribed into cDNA to act as the sequencing template. TCRdb's table, derived via immunoSEQ multiplex PCR, lists solely in-frame clones and lacks some. The sample lists about 150,000 clones, about 50% occurring once.

The gene calls are TRBV2 and TRBJ2-7, with D perhaps given as TRBD1 or TRBD2 (5 bases each). The sequence was collected from a human donor with alopecia areata. The sample here was CD8+ T cells sorted from blood, taken at week 0. As DNA, the CDR3 is TGTGCCAGCAGGCTAGATGGGACCTACTCCTACGAGCAGTACTTC. Translation: CASRLDGTYSYEQYF.